A single sample is the source of the 29 T cell receptor beta chains below, sequenced in a study of CD8 T cells in Susac syndrome. Random hexamers were used to reverse transcribe an amount of about 0.45 to 1 ug RNA. TCRdb analysed the immunoSEQ multiplex PCR reads with MiXCR anew, one entry per CDR3 protein. This repertoire shows fewer than 150,000 distinct CDR3 sequences, around 90% found once; its top ten account for approximately 0.24%. Input material: CD8+ T cells from PBMCs. The receptors were sampled from a human donor with multiple sclerosis.

The gene calls are TRBV4-1 and TRBJ2-2; 8 positions match TRBD1. V trimming: 1 base; J trimming: 5 bases; junction bases outside the gene matches: 6. CDR1 is MGHRA, CDR2 YSYEKL, per germline. The CDR3 has 16 amino acids. CDR3 protein: CASSQVQGARTGELFF. The CDR3 DNA follows: TGCGCCAGCAGCCAAGTCCAGGGGGCCCGTACCGGGGAGCTGTTTTTT.

The V call is TRBV29-1, the J call TRBJ2-7, with D perhaps given as TRBD1 or TRBD2 (5 bases each). The V gene's germline CDR1 is SQVTM and CDR2 ANQGSEA. V shed 5 bases and J shed 4 bases, with 12 bases lying between them. This CDR3 spans 12 amino acids. The DNA of the CDR3 is TGCAGCGTTATGGGACCTTCTTACGAGCAGTACTTC. Translation: CSVMGPSYEQYF.

V usage is TRBV12-3 or TRBV12-4 and J usage is TRBJ2-1; possibly TRBD1 for D (5 bases). The CDR3 extends over 13 amino acids. Trimming stripped 3 bases from V and 4 bases from J, with 7 bases between. The CDR3 DNA reads as TGTGCCAGCAGTTTTCAGGGTTACAATGAGCAGTTCTTC. Its protein is CASSFQGYNEQFF.

This clonotype was counted between two and nine times. This chain uses TRBV3-1 with TRBJ2-7; D possibly corresponds to TRBD1 (6 bases). The CDR3 totals 15 residues. V shed 1 base and J shed 2 bases, with 12 bases lying between them. Germline CDR1 reads LGHDT; CDR2 reads YNNKEL (reference sequence). Here the CDR3 DNA reads TGTGCCAGCAGCCAAGGGCAGGGGCTCACCTACGAGCAGTACTTC. Its translation: CASSQGQGLTYEQYF.

The V gene is TRBV20-1, the J gene TRBJ2-3; 9 bases are a match to TRBD2. The germline gives CDR1 DFQATT, CDR2 SNEGSKA (reference sequence). This CDR3 is built from 15 residues. The trim removed 6 bases at V and 4 bases at J, leaving 11 bases unmatched. DNA for the CDR3: TGCAGTGCCAGCTTTAGTGCGGGAGGGGCAGATACGCAGTATTTT. Translating gives CSASFSAGGADTQYF.

This sequence joins TRBV30 and TRBJ2-7; D not certain. CDR1 GTSNPN and CDR2 SVGIG come from the germline V gene (reference sequence). V lost 3 bases and J lost 0, with 18 bases in between. There are 16 residues in the CDR3. The CDR3 is CAWSGRPGSLSYEQYF. DNA of the CDR3: TGTGCCTGGAGCGGTCGACCGGGTTCCCTCTCCTACGAGCAGTACTTC.

V is TRBV27 and J is TRBJ1-1; D is uncertain. Trimming removed 4 bases from V and 6 bases from J, with 15 bases in between. The CDR3 covers 14 residues. Germline values: CDR1 MNHEY, CDR2 SMNVEV (reference sequence). CDR3 bases: TGTGCCAGCAGTTGGGCGGGCGGAAGGGCTGAAGCTTTCTTT. Amino acids: CASSWAGGRAEAFF.

This clonotype came up once. The chain links TRBV19 to TRBJ2-7; TRBD1 matches 7 bases. Germline lookup yields CDR1 LNHDA and CDR2 SQIVND (reference sequence). This CDR3 spans 17 amino acids. The trim removed 3 bases at V and 0 bases at J, leaving 11 bases unmatched. The chain's CDR3 is CASSMGPPGQLSYEQYF. Written as DNA, the CDR3 is TGTGCCAGTAGTATGGGGCCCCCGGGACAGCTCTCCTACGAGCAGTACTTC.

This clonotype has just one count. This chain joins TRBV12-3 or TRBV12-4 and TRBJ2-7, with D maybe TRBD1 (6 bases). Trimming pared 5 bases from V and 2 bases from J, leaving 19 bases between. This CDR3 is built from 16 residues. CDR3: CASSPEDSTGPYEQYF. The CDR3 DNA sequence: TGTGCCAGCAGTCCCGAGGACAGCACAGGGCCCTACGAGCAGTACTTC.

The chain has TRBV3-1 and TRBJ2-2; D uncertain. The CDR3 loop spans 14 amino acids. Between the trimmed V and J ends, which lost 3 bases and 2 bases, there was a span of 7 bases. Looked up from germline, CDR1 is LGHDT and CDR2 is YNNKEL (reference sequence). CDR3 DNA: TGTGCCAGCAGCCAGAGCATTAACACCGGGGAGCTGTTTTTT. It codes for CASSQSINTGELFF. Together with reference TRBV3-1 and TRBJ2-2, the CDR3 gives the full variable domain: DTAVSQTPKYLVTQMGNDKSIKCEQNLGHDTMYWYKQDSKKFLKIMFSYNNKELIINETVPNRFSPKSPDKAHLNLHINSLELGDSAVYFCASSQSINTGELFFGEGSRLTVL.

Here the CDR3 reads CASSNGASSYEQYF. DNA for the CDR3: TGTGCCAGCAGCAATGGGGCGAGCTCCTACGAGCAGTACTTC. V usage is TRBV12-3 or TRBV12-4 and J usage is TRBJ2-7; a weak D match, TRBD1 (5 bases). The CDR3 covers 14 residues. Deletions cut 6 bases from V and 0 bases from J, with 12 bases between.

CDR3 sequence reads: CSATLTRVLAKNIQYF. The CDR3 DNA is TGCAGTGCCACACTGACTAGAGTTTTGGCCAAAAACATTCAGTACTTC. This chain uses TRBV20-1 with TRBJ2-4; tentative D call: TRBD2 (6 bases). The germline gives CDR1 DFQATT, CDR2 SNEGSKA (reference sequence). CDR3 size: 16 residues. Trimming stripped 6 bases from V and 1 base from J, with 19 bases between.

In this sample, this clonotype turned up once. V usage is TRBV29-1 and J usage is TRBJ1-2, with D unclear. The CDR3 has 13 residues. The germline V gene has CDR1 SQVTM and CDR2 ANQGSEA. V lost 2 bases and J lost 4, with 11 bases in between. CDR3 DNA: TGCAGCGTTGAACTGGGGAGTTCCTATGGCTACACCTTC. Translation: CSVELGSSYGYTF.

The rearrangement uses TRBV29-1 and TRBJ2-6; D gene uncertain. This CDR3 has 19 residues. The germline V gene has CDR1 SQVTM and CDR2 ANQGSEA. V dropped 2 bases and J dropped 0 bases, with 20 bases sitting between them. The CDR3 reads CSVEFPYLDQLSGANVLTF. The CDR3 DNA follows: TGCAGCGTTGAATTCCCCTATCTCGATCAACTCTCTGGGGCCAACGTCCTGACTTTC.

Worth noting for this clonotype: This is likely a read error, given that the CDR3 carries no conserved phenylalanine or tryptophan at its end. The chain is built from TRBV29-1 and TRBJ2-3; 9 bases fit TRBD1. From germline, CDR1 is SQVTM and CDR2 ANQGSEA. V was clipped by 7 bases and J by 1 base; unmatched bases: 6. The CDR3 covers 14 residues. The CDR3 nucleotides are TGCAGCGCTTTGACAGGGGGAGGCACAGATACGCAGTATTCT. This translates into CSALTGGGTDTQYS.

The genes are TRBV29-1 and TRBJ2-7; 7 bases align to TRBD2. Germline V gene sequence: CDR1 SQVTM, CDR2 ANQGSEA. This CDR3 contains 12 residues. Losses at the gene ends were 5 bases for V and 2 bases for J; bases not matched to a gene: 3. CDR3 amino acids: CSVSSGTYEQYF. The CDR3, as DNA: TGCAGCGTTTCTAGCGGTACCTACGAGCAGTACTTC.

The chain's CDR3 is CASSRLAGGPNEQFF. The CDR3, as DNA: TGTGCCAGCAGCCGACTAGCGGGAGGGCCAAATGAGCAGTTCTTC. The chain recombines TRBV7-9 with TRBJ2-1, with 14 bases lining up with TRBD2. Germline CDR1 reads SEHNR; CDR2 reads FQNEAQ (reference sequence). This CDR3 region has 15 residues. Germline trimming cut 5 bases from V and 7 bases from J; bases unmatched to any gene: 4.

This sequence joins TRBV29-1 and TRBJ1-1, with unresolved D. CDR3 length: 12 amino acids. Germline CDR1 SQVTM, CDR2 ANQGSEA. Trimming removed 7 bases from V and 0 bases from J, with 9 bases in between. The CDR3 is CSATPMNTEAFF. The CDR3 coding sequence is TGCAGCGCGACACCAATGAACACTGAAGCTTTCTTT.

The chain links TRBV5-6 to TRBJ2-3; D is ambiguous. Germline loops: CDR1 SGHDT, CDR2 YYEEEE. CDR3 length: 15 amino acids. V was trimmed by 2 bases and J by 2 bases, leaving 12 bases between them. The CDR3 protein is CASSFEGYNTDTQYF. CDR3 DNA: TGTGCCAGCAGCTTCGAAGGGTACAACACAGATACGCAGTATTTT. The full variable domain, completed using reference TRBV5-6 and TRBJ2-3, is DAGVTQSPTHLIKTRGQQVTLRCSPKSGHDTVSWYQQALGQGPQFIFQYYEEEERQRGNFPDRFSGHQFPNYSSELNVNALLLGDSALYLCASSFEGYNTDTQYFGPGTRLTVL.

The count of this clonotype is one. Without the conserved terminal phenylalanine or tryptophan, this CDR3 likely stems from a read error. The chain is built from TRBV4-1 and TRBJ1-2; tentatively, D is TRBD1 (5 bases). The germline CDR1 and CDR2 sequences are MGHRA and YSYEKL. This CDR3 spans 15 amino acids. The V end lost 4 bases, the J end lost 4 bases, and 16 bases lay between the germline ends. In DNA, the CDR3 is TGCGCCAGCAGCCGGGGGATGGGGCCTAGCTATGGCTACACCCTC. It is translated as CASSRGMGPSYGYTL.

The V and J genes are TRBV11-2 and TRBJ2-1; 10 bases are shared with TRBD2. Trimming at V came to 4 bases and at J to 4 bases, leaving 10 bases not matched to a gene. This CDR3 comprises 17 residues. Germline lookup yields CDR1 SGHAT and CDR2 FQNNGV. The CDR3: CASSYPDLAGEYNEQFF. In nucleotides, the CDR3 is TGTGCCAGCAGCTACCCGGATCTAGCGGGGGAGTACAATGAGCAGTTCTTC.

The V and J genes are TRBV5-1 and TRBJ1-1; D is uncertain. This CDR3 contains 12 residues. Germline V gene lookup returns CDR1 SGHRS and CDR2 YFSETQ. Trimming left V 6 bases short and J 2 bases short, with 8 bases between. CDR3 nucleotide sequence: TGCGCCAGCAAGAGTTTAAACACTGAAGCTTTCTTT. This encodes CASKSLNTEAFF.

In its sample, this clonotype was seen once. V and J are TRBV20-1 and TRBJ2-1; TRBD2 matches at 11 bases. V gave up 1 base and J gave up 6 bases; unmatched junction bases: 8. Germline loops: CDR1 DFQATT, CDR2 SNEGSKA (reference sequence). This CDR3 comprises 16 residues. The DNA for the CDR3 is TGCAGTGCTAGAGTTTTAGGGGGGACTAGCGGCAATGAGCAGTTCTTC. Residues: CSARVLGGTSGNEQFF.

The chain employs TRBV6-6 and TRBJ1-1; TRBD1 agrees at 9 bases. V lost 4 bases and J lost 11; bases outside the gene matches: 14. Germline values: CDR1 MNHNY, CDR2 SVGAGI (reference sequence). This CDR3 has 15 residues. The CDR3 DNA is TGTGCCAGCAGTTTAAGGACAGGGGCGATAATGGAGGCTTTCTTT. Amino acids: CASSLRTGAIMEAFF.

In DNA form, the CDR3 reads TGTGCCAGCGGATTAGGACAGGTGGCAGATACGCAGTATTTT. Protein: CASGLGQVADTQYF. The V and J genes are TRBV12-3 or TRBV12-4 and TRBJ2-3; 7 bases line up with TRBD1. V was clipped by 8 bases and J by 4 bases; unmatched bases: 9. CDR3 size: 14 residues.

In this sample, this clonotype turned up a few times. The chain carries TRBV11-1 and TRBJ2-7; D not resolved. V was pared by 3 bases and J by 5 bases, with 11 bases between. The CDR3 contains 13 residues. Germline V gives CDR1 SGHAT, CDR2 FQDESV (reference sequence). CDR3 sequence: CASSFSLTDEQYF. The CDR3 bases are TGTGCCAGCAGCTTTAGTTTAACGGACGAGCAGTACTTC.

This CDR3 is CASSQDRVEGVDGYTF. As DNA, the CDR3 is TGCGCCAGCAGCCAAGATCGGGTCGAGGGAGTAGATGGCTACACCTTC. This rearrangement joins TRBV4-1 to TRBJ1-2; D gene unclear. This CDR3 comprises 16 residues. Trimming removed 0 bases from V and 6 bases from J, with 17 bases in between. Looked up from germline, CDR1 is MGHRA and CDR2 is YSYEKL.

J is TRBJ2-7 and V is TRBV4-1; the match to TRBD1 covers 7 bases. The CDR3 runs 14 residues. J gave up 0 bases and V 3 bases, and 2 bases lay outside the gene matches. Germline V gene data show CDR1 as MGHRA and CDR2 as YSYEKL. The CDR3 DNA follows: TGCGCCAGCAGCCAGGGACAGAGCTCCTACGAGCAGTACTTC. Amino acid sequence: CASSQGQSSYEQYF.

This clonotype appeared once. The rearrangement links TRBV28 to TRBJ2-5, with unresolved D. From germline, CDR1 is MDHEN and CDR2 SYDVKM. CDR3 length: 12 residues. The V gene lost 5 bases and the J gene lost 5 bases, with 9 bases spanning the gap. The CDR3 DNA reads TGTGCCAGCAGTCGGCCCCTGGAGACCCAGTACTTC. Residues: CASSRPLETQYF.